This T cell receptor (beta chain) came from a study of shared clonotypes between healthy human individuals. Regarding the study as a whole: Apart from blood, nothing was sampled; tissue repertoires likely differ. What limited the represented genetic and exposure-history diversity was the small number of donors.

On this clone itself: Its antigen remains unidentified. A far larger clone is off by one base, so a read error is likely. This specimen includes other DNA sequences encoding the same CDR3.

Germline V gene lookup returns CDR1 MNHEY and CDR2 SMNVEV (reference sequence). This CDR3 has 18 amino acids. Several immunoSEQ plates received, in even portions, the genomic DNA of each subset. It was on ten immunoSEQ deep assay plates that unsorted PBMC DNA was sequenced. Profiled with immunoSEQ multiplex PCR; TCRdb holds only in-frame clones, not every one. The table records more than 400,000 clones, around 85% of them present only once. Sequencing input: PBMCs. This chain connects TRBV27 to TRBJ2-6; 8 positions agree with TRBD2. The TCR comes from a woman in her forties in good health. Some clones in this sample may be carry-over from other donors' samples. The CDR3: CASSFIAGQNSGANVLTF. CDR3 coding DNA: TGTGCCAGCAGTTTTATAGCGGGGCAGAACTCTGGGGCCAACGTCCTGACCTTC.